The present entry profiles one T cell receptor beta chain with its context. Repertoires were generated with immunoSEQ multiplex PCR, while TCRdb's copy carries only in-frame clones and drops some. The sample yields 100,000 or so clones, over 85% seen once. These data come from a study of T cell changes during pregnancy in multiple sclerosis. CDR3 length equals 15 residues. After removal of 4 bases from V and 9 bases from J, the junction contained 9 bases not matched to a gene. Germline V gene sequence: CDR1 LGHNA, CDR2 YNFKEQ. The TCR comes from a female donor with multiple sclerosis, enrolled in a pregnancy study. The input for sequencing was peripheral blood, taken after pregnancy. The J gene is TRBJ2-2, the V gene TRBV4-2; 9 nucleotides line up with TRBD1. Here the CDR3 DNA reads TGTGCCAGCAGCCTTCGACAGGGGGAGTCGAGGGAGCTGTTTTTT. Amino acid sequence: CASSLRQGESRELFF.